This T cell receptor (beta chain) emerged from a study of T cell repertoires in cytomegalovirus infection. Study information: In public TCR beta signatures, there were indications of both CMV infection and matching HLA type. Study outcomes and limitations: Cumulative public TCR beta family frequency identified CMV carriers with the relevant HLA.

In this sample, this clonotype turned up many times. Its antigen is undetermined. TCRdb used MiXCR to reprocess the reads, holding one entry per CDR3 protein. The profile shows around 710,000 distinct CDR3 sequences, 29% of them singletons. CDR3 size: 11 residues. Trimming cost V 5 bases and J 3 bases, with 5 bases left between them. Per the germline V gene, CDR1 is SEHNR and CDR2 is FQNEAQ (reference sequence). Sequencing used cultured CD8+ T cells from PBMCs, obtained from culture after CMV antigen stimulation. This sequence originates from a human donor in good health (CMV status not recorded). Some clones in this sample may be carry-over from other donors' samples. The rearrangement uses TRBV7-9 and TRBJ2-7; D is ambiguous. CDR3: CASSVNYEQYF. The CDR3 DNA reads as TGTGCCAGCAGCGTTAACTACGAGCAGTACTTC.